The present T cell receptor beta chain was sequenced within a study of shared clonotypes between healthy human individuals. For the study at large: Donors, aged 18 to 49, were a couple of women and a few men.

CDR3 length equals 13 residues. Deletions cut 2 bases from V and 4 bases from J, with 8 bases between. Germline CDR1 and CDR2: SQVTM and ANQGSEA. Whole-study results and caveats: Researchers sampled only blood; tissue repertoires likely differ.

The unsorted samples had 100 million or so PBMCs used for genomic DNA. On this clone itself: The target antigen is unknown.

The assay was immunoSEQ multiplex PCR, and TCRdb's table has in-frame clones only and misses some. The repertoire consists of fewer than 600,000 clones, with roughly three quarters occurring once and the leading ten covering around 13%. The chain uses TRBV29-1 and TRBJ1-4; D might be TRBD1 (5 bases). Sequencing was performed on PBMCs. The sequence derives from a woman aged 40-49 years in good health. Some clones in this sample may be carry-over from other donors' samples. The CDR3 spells CSVEPQGNEKLFF. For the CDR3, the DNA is TGCAGCGTTGAACCCCAGGGTAATGAAAAACTGTTTTTT. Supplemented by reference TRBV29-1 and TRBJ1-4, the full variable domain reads SAVISQKPSRDICQRGTSLTIQCQVDSQVTMMFWYRQQPGQSLTLIATANQGSEATYESGFVIDKFPISRPNLTFSTLTVSNMSPEDSSIYLCSVEPQGNEKLFFGSGTQLSVL.